Each of the 21 T cell receptor beta chains below was sequenced from the same sample in a study of T-cell reconstitution after alpha-beta-depleted transplantation in children (dated by TCRdb to the mid-2010s). The library was generated by PCR. The data were produced on an Illumina HiSeq 2500. TCR library preparation used molecular barcoding, with unique molecular identifiers applied to normalize quantification of the TCRbeta repertoire. TCRdb reanalyzed the raw reads on its own, using fastp at Q25 for trimming and MiXCR for clone calling, and kept in-frame beta chains. When rows share a CDR3 protein, they turn into one entry using the most common DNA and genes. The sample contains over 400,000 distinct CDR3 sequences, around 13% of them found a single time. The ten largest make up around 6% of the sample. The specimen comprised PBMCs from the stem cell graft donor, sampled from the stem cell graft. Receptors were obtained from a human donor who donated a stem cell graft to a child with combined immunodeficiency.

This clonotype was counted only a few times. This chain uses TRBV27 with TRBJ2-1; no clear D gene. This CDR3 comprises 11 residues. Germline loops: CDR1 MNHEY, CDR2 SMNVEV (reference sequence). Trimming removed 7 bases from V and 10 bases from J, with 11 bases in between. The CDR3 reads CASKDQREQFF. The CDR3 DNA sequence: TGTGCCAGCAAAGACCAGAGAGAGCAGTTCTTC.

This clonotype was seen only a few times. This sequence joins TRBV20-1 and TRBJ1-6; D not certain. The V and J ends lost 0 bases and 7 bases respectively, with 10 bases between them. The CDR3 is made up of 14 amino acids. Germline CDR1 is DFQATT and CDR2 is SNEGSKA (reference sequence). The CDR3 loop reads CSARDLTGNSPLHF. CDR3 sequence (DNA): TGCAGTGCTAGAGATTTAACGGGAAATTCACCCCTCCACTTT.

This clonotype was seen only a few times. This sequence joins TRBV6-2 or TRBV6-3 and TRBJ2-1; 10 positions agree with TRBD2. With 0 bases clipped from V and 7 bases from J, the junction kept 6 bases outside the gene matches. The germline V gene has CDR1 MNHEY and CDR2 SVGEGT. CDR3 length: 16 amino acids. CDR3 nucleotides: TGTGCCAGCAGTTACTCAGCGGGGGGGCCGGAAAATGAGCAGTTCTTC. This encodes CASSYSAGGPENEQFF.

There are many counts of this clonotype. The rearrangement links TRBV7-2 to TRBJ1-1; D remains ambiguous. The germline V gene encodes CDR1 SGHTA and CDR2 FQGNSA. The CDR3 runs 14 residues. The germline V and J ends were trimmed by 5 bases and 0 bases, with 10 bases remaining between them. CDR3 protein: CASSPVGMNTEAFF. The CDR3 DNA reads TGTGCCAGCAGCCCAGTGGGCATGAACACTGAAGCTTTCTTT.

The chain uses TRBV5-1 and TRBJ2-3; 7 bases fit TRBD1. With V trimmed by 5 bases and J by 4 bases, 7 bases remained unmatched. There are 14 residues in the CDR3. The germline V gene has CDR1 SGHRS and CDR2 YFSETQ. CDR3 loop: CASRSGQLADTQYF. The CDR3 bases are TGCGCCAGCAGATCGGGACAGCTAGCAGATACGCAGTATTTT.

This clonotype was detected ten times or more. The chain carries TRBV12-3 or TRBV12-4 and TRBJ2-1, with 10 bases matching TRBD1. This CDR3 contains 15 residues. Germline trimming cut 4 bases from V and 7 bases from J; bases unmatched to any gene: 7. The CDR3 DNA sequence: TGTGCCAGCAGTTCGCCGGGACAGGGGTTTAATGAGCAGTTCTTC. This sequence encodes CASSSPGQGFNEQFF.

The J gene is TRBJ1-1, the V gene TRBV12-3 or TRBV12-4; 7 nucleotides agree with TRBD1. V shed 7 bases, J shed 3 bases, and the junction held 8 bases outside the gene matches. The CDR3 is 14 residues long. The CDR3 protein is CASTDIQGYTEAFF. Here the CDR3 DNA reads TGTGCCAGCACCGATATACAGGGGTACACTGAAGCTTTCTTT.

The CDR3 DNA reads TGTGCCAGCAGTTTAGGGCGAGGGGGCGGCTACACCTTC. Encoded protein: CASSLGRGGGYTF. The V gene is TRBV6-6, the J gene TRBJ1-2; 7 positions agree with TRBD1. The germline V gene encodes CDR1 MNHNY and CDR2 SVGAGI (reference sequence). Trimming cost V 4 bases and J 8 bases; bases outside gene matches: 7. The CDR3 runs 13 residues.

This clonotype turned up a few times. CDR3 nucleotide sequence: TGTGCCAGCACCTTCGGGCTTTACTACGAGCAGTACTTC. Translating it yields CASTFGLYYEQYF. V is TRBV6-2 or TRBV6-3 and J is TRBJ2-7; D gene unclear. V dropped 7 bases and J dropped 3 bases, with 13 bases sitting between them. Germline-derived CDR1 and CDR2 are MNHEY and SVGEGT. The CDR3 runs to 13 residues.

This sequence joins TRBV29-1 and TRBJ1-1, with D hard to call. The V end lost 2 bases, the J end lost 0 bases, and 7 bases lay between the germline ends. Germline values: CDR1 SQVTM, CDR2 ANQGSEA. The CDR3 sequence is 13 residues long. CDR3 sequence reads: CSVEHSLNTEAFF. Written as DNA, the CDR3 is TGCAGCGTTGAACATAGCTTGAACACTGAAGCTTTCTTT.

This clonotype was observed many times. The chain combines TRBV12-3 or TRBV12-4 with TRBJ2-2, with D possibly matching TRBD1 (6 bases). Trimming cost V 6 bases and J 10 bases, with 21 bases left between them. The CDR3 is made up of 15 amino acids. In DNA, the CDR3 is TGTGCCAGCAGCGCCTCCCTGGGGGCTAAGATGGAGCTGTTTTTT. Translated, it gives CASSASLGAKMELFF.

This clonotype was detected many times. The gene calls are TRBV12-3 or TRBV12-4 and TRBJ2-1, with D hard to call. V shed 6 bases and J shed 1 base, with 10 bases lying between them. CDR3 size: 14 residues. This CDR3 is CASSTPDSYNEQFF. As DNA, the CDR3 is TGTGCCAGCAGCACTCCCGATTCCTACAATGAGCAGTTCTTC.

The chain has TRBV6-1 and TRBJ2-7; TRBD2 agrees at 12 bases. V dropped 5 bases and J dropped 6; count of bases not matched to a gene: 5. The CDR3 length is 14 residues. CDR1 and CDR2 (germline): MNHNS, SASEGT. Here the CDR3 DNA reads TGTGCCAGCAGTCCTAGCGGGAGGGCCCCCGAGCAGTACTTC. Translating gives CASSPSGRAPEQYF.

This clonotype showed up many times. V gene TRBV6-1 combines with J gene TRBJ2-7; a weak D match, TRBD1 (6 bases). Trimming shortened V by 0 bases and J by 3 bases, and 9 bases separated the two germline ends. Germline CDR1 reads MNHNS; CDR2 reads SASEGT. The CDR3 is made up of 14 amino acids. The DNA of the CDR3 is TGTGCCAGCAGTGAAGCGCTCAGGGGCTACGAGCAGTACTTC. Its protein product is CASSEALRGYEQYF.

Remarks on this clonotype: Compared with germline, one end of the junction differs, possibly owing to a read error. The chain couples TRBV4-2 to TRBJ1-1, with D perhaps matching TRBD1 (5 bases). Germline V CDR1 and CDR2: LGHNA, YNFKEQ. CDR3 length equals 16 residues. For the CDR3, the DNA is TGTGCCAGCGGCCAGGTTGTGGGGGGTTCGAACACTGAAGCTTTCTTT. Translation gives CASGQVVGGSNTEAFF.

This clonotype showed up just a few times. The V call is TRBV29-1, the J call TRBJ2-7, with D perhaps TRBD1 (6 bases). This CDR3 has 14 amino acids. Germline CDR1 SQVTM, CDR2 ANQGSEA. V was pared by 2 bases and J by 0 bases, with 11 bases between. The CDR3 bases are TGCAGCGTTGAACTCTCCAGGGGCTCCTACGAGCAGTACTTC. It is translated as CSVELSRGSYEQYF.

The chain combines TRBV3-1 with TRBJ2-2, with 10 bases aligning to TRBD1. The CDR3 runs to 17 residues. After removal of 0 bases from V and 5 bases from J, the junction contained 6 bases not matched to a gene. Germline V lookup: CDR1 LGHDT, CDR2 YNNKEL (reference sequence). CDR3 sequence: CASSQDPDRGRTGELFF. DNA for the CDR3: TGTGCCAGCAGCCAAGATCCCGACAGGGGGCGAACCGGGGAGCTGTTTTTT.

The chain recombines TRBV27 with TRBJ1-2; 8 nucleotides align to TRBD1. Looked up from germline, CDR1 is MNHEY and CDR2 is SMNVEV (reference sequence). V trimming: 4 bases; J trimming: 0 bases; junction bases outside the gene matches: 10. This CDR3 has 17 amino acids. The CDR3 nucleotides are TGTGCCAGCAGTTCACGTCGGACAGGGACAGCTAACTATGGCTACACCTTC. It specifies CASSSRRTGTANYGYTF.

V usage is TRBV3-1 and J usage is TRBJ2-7; D is unclear. CDR3 length equals 15 residues. With 0 bases removed from V and 5 bases from J, the gap between germline ends came to 14 bases. The germline gives CDR1 LGHDT, CDR2 YNNKEL (reference sequence). The CDR3 loop is CASSQDRRETHEQYF. The CDR3 nucleotides read TGTGCCAGCAGCCAAGATCGTAGAGAGACTCACGAGCAGTACTTC.

At least ten counts were recorded for this clonotype. The chain uses TRBV29-1 and TRBJ1-2, with 9 bases aligning to TRBD1. Germline V gene lookup returns CDR1 SQVTM and CDR2 ANQGSEA. After removal of 7 bases from V and 6 bases from J, the junction contained 6 bases not matched to a gene. The CDR3 is 12 residues long. The CDR3 DNA is TGCAGCGGTGACAGGGGGATCGATGGCTACACCTTC. This translates into CSGDRGIDGYTF. The variable domain in full, with the rest retrieved from reference TRBV29-1 and TRBJ1-2, is SAVISQKPSRDICQRGTSLTIQCQVDSQVTMMFWYRQQPGQSLTLIATANQGSEATYESGFVIDKFPISRPNLTFSTLTVSNMSPEDSSIYLCSGDRGIDGYTFGSGTRLTVV.

The V call is TRBV10-3, the J call TRBJ2-7, with D unclear. Trimming removed 3 bases at V and 2 bases at J, with 11 bases between. The CDR3 loop spans 14 amino acids. Germline V lookup: CDR1 ENHRY, CDR2 SYGVKD. The chain's CDR3 is CAISELAGPYEQYF. As DNA, the CDR3 is TGTGCCATCAGTGAACTTGCAGGTCCCTACGAGCAGTACTTC.